The T cell receptor beta chain under discussion was sequenced for a study of T cells in Graves' hyperthyroidism and ophthalmopathy (dated by TCRdb to the late 2010s). With regard to the full study: To identify TCR V-J signatures that set the groups apart, the researchers used a discovery cohort of 100 patients, made up of 40 to 45 with Graves' ophthalmopathy and about 60 with stable Graves' hyperthyroidism. In roughly six Graves' hyperthyroidism patients, the study also compared T-cell repertoires from thyroid tissue with T-cell repertoires from blood. The approximately 98 discovery patients were randomly divided into training and test sets at a 7:3 ratio. The paper describes TCR Vbeta CDR3 sequencing of 135 peripheral blood samples, made up of fewer than 50 ophthalmopathy patients, approximately 76 hyperthyroidism patients and about 17 progressor patients. After blood sampling, hyperthyroidism patients were treated with methimazole at a starting dose of 30 mg daily, and ophthalmopathy patients were treated with high-dose intravenous methylprednisolone. An independent validation cohort of 18 to 20 hyperthyroidism patients and approximately 17 patients who later progressed to ophthalmopathy tested prospective prediction of ophthalmopathy.

What the research found in general, with its limitations: During validation, the model predicted progression to ophthalmopathy a median of about 5.9 months ahead of onset, with approximately 70% sensitivity and almost 75% specificity. No statistical method was used to fix the sample size in advance, and group allocation was not hidden from the investigators. A model built on a 13 V-J signature distinguished ophthalmopathy from stable hyperthyroidism, reaching approximately 89% sensitivity and around 81% specificity in cross-validation and 80%/75% in testing. Blood samples also contained most of the expanded thyroid clonotypes (frequency above 0.001), which suggests that blood repertoires may reflect thyroid immune responses.

Patients with uncontrolled infections, other autoimmune diseases, pregnancy or lactation were excluded. Diagnoses relied on clinical symptoms, serum thyroxine and TRAb, thyroid ultrasound and orbital computed tomography. Total RNA was extracted using Trizol reagent, and RNA quality was assessed on an Agilent 2100 Bioanalyzer. The TCR beta CDR3 regions were amplified from the RNA transcripts. The TCR CDR3 was subjected to a first round of RT-PCR using the HTBI primer set and the Qiagen OneStep RT-PCR kit. The libraries were constructed in a second round of multiplex PCR and then size-selected and purified. The libraries were sequenced on an Illumina HiSeq2000 using paired-end 100 bp reads. For the original study's pipeline: SOAPnuke was used to process the raw data, with reads discarded if the reads contained adapters or uncalled bases, had a mean Phred below 15, or lacked an exact constant-primer or identifier match. High-quality paired reads were merged using COPE v1.2.5, and each unique nucleotide sequence was defined as a clonotype. MiTCR v1.1 was used to align clonotypes to the IMGT TRBV, TRBD and TRBJ reference segments. The analysis was restricted to V-J combinations with a frequency above 0.0001, which together covered about 99% of the repertoires. The TCS score was defined as the ratio of F50 (clonal expansion) to E x V (chaos), calculated using BLOSUM62-based TCRdist between CDR3 peptides within each V-J. Welch's t-statistics and random forest reduced 450 to 600 V-J features to fewer than 15, which were used in a naive Bayes classifier (R e1071). Thyroid-blood repertoire similarity was quantified with the Morisita-Horn index. The raw public data were reprocessed by TCRdb itself: fastp quality trimming at Q25, MiXCR clonotype calling, in-frame beta chains only. When rows share a CDR3 protein, they turn into one entry using the most common DNA and genes. The V and J calls and clone size are TCRdb's, not the authors'. This sample lists 540,000 or so distinct CDR3 sequences; around 45% were detected once. 15% to 20% of the sample lies in the top ten.

About this clonotype: Its antigen is currently not known. Per-base qualities were not stored, and no clone one base away is much larger.

V and J are truncated by 6 bases and 7 bases respectively, leaving an intervening sequence of 9 bases. Including cysteine and phenylalanine, the CDR3 has 11 amino acids. The read is trimmed to its CDR3 DNA, 33 bases read in frame from base 1. This sequence originates from an adult woman with Graves' disease, either hyperthyroidism or ophthalmopathy (not recorded which). This chain is built from TRBV12-3 or TRBV12-4 and TRBJ1-2; matching of 5 bases hints at TRBD1 as the D gene. The sequenced sample was peripheral blood or thyroid tissue (not recorded which). The CDR3 region has the sequence CASREGVGYTF. The DNA sequence is given as TGTGCCAGCAGGGAAGGGGTTGGCTACACCTTC.